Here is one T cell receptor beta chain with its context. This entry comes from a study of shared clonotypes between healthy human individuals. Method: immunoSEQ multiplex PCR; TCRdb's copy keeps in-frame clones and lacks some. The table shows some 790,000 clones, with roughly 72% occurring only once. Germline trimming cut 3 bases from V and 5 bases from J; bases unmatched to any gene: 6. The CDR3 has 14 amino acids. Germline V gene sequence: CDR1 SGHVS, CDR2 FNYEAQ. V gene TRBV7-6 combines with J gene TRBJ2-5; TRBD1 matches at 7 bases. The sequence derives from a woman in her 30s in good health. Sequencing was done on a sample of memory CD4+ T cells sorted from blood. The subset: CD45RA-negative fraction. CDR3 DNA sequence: TGTGCCAGCAGCTTCACAGGGGCGGCGGAGACCCAGTACTTC. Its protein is CASSFTGAAETQYF.